One T cell receptor beta chain is described in this entry. Its antigen is currently not known. Base-call qualities are not available, and no considerably larger clone is one nucleotide away. The CDR3 holds 13 amino acids from the cysteine to the phenylalanine. Of all the DNA, just the CDR3 is kept, 39 bases in frame from base 1. For CDR1 and CDR2, the germline V gene (reference sequence) lists SGHNT and YYREEE. V has 4 bases trimmed and J has 3 bases trimmed; junction bases matching no gene number 1. TCR CDR3 regions were amplified from genomic DNA by multiplex PCR using the deep immunoSEQ assay. Extracted genomic DNA from each cell subset was spread evenly across all wells of several immunoSEQ 96-well plates, with each plate serving as a replicate. For sorted subsets, each replicate PCR was loaded with about 200 ng genomic DNA, equivalent to 30,000 or so T cell genomes. The purified libraries were quantified using a Qubit 3.0 fluorometer, sized with a Bioanalyzer 2100, and then quantified again using the KAPA Library Quantification kit. A separate single-read 150-cycle Illumina NextSeq 550 flow cell was used to sequence each immunoSEQ 96-well plate. In the original analysis: Because the immunoSEQ output included only junctional sequences and no quality scores, the filtering could not be the same as the filtering used for full-length reads. To assign V/J genes and CDR3, sequences were annotated using PyIR, a Python wrapper for IgBLAST v1.9, with IMGT germline references. Reads were filtered out if the reads had weak V/J assignments (E-value above 1e-6), no CDR3, stop codons, out-of-frame junctions, or ambiguous translated residues. V3J clonotypes were defined by identical inferred V gene, J gene, and CDR3 amino acid sequence. The percentage overlap between two repertoires was calculated by dividing the number of shared unique clonotypes by the size of the smaller repertoire. Repertoire richness was assessed with RTK rarefaction, the Chao1 estimator, and Recon v2.1 estimates of unobserved clonotypes. OLGA was used to compute generation probabilities for all TCRbeta clonotypes that the gDNA method yielded from several donors. The table was pulled from immuneACCESS by TCRdb, which kept in-frame rearrangements only. Such tables lose some clones; where checked, under half of the loss comes from unresolved V genes, and the rest has no known cause. That table gives V, J and clone size, and the DNA gave D and trimming. Here the sample has about 680,000 clones; about three quarters occur a single time. 1.5% to 2% of the sample goes to the ten largest clones.

The donors were healthy, HIV-negative adults who had no recently reported acute infections or vaccinations. Every donor was a Caucasian adult living in Nashville, Tennessee, USA. Magnetic negative selection was used to enrich CD4+ T cells, after which naive cells were positively selected on CD45RA and the negative fraction became the memory subset. After blood collection by leukapheresis, PBMCs were isolated using Ficoll-Histopaque density gradient centrifugation and then cryopreserved in the vapor phase of liquid nitrogen. Analytical flow cytometry was used to check the purity and quantity of every magnetically sorted T cell population. Genomic DNA was isolated from every sorted fraction and measured by UV absorbance on a Nanodrop 2000c. The data originate from a study of shared clonotypes between healthy human individuals (dated by TCRdb to 2020 to 2022). A note on the overall study: The cohort comprised a couple of women and three men aged 18 to 49 years. Per donor, three plates each were used for CD4 naive and CD4 memory, two for CD8 naive, and one for CD8 memory. To estimate repertoire size and how much clonotypes are shared between individuals, the study performed deep sequencing of blood TCR repertoires from a few healthy adults. Libraries were prepared and TCR repertoires were sequenced by different laboratories using diverse techniques, in order to increase sequencing depth and limit assay-specific biases. Leukapheresis yielded between about 0.85 and 10 billion PBMCs per donor. Study-level results and caveats: Compared with non-shared clonotypes, clonotypes shared by all four sorted-subset donors had higher generation probabilities. Rarefaction of sorted-subset datasets indicated incomplete sequencing despite the large sequencing depth. Larger estimated clonotype richness was generally found for naive subsets than for memory subsets. Because the study included a small number of donors, the genetic and exposure-history diversity represented was limited. Across a few donors, approximately 4.9% of naive CD4, roughly 3.8% of naive CD8, roughly 2.3% of memory CD4, and about 0.4% of memory CD8 clonotypes were shared. Sampling was limited to blood, and TCR repertoires in tissue likely differ from TCR repertoires in blood. Pairwise subsampling indicated that sequencing depth was expected to affect the degree of clonotype sharing among donors.

This TCR was recovered from a woman in her thirties in good health. The sample taken for sequencing was memory CD4+ T cells sorted from blood. The sample's cell subset or site, from its label and the paper: CD45RA-negative fraction. The chain links TRBV5-4 with TRBJ1-2, and 9 junction bases match TRBD1. This receptor has the CDR3 CASSGTGYYGYTF. The DNA sequence is given as TGTGCCAGCAGCGGGACAGGGTACTATGGCTACACCTTC.